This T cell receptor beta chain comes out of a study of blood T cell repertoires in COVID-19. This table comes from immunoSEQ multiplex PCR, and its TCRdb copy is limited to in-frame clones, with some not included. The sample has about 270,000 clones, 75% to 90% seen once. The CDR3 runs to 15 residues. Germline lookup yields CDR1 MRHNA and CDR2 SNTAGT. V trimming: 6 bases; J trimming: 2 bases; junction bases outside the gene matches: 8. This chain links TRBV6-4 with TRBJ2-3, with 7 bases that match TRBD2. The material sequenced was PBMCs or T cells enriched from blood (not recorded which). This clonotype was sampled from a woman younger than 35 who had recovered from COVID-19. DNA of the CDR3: TGTGCCAGCAGAACCACTAGCGAGCCCACAGATACGCAGTATTTT. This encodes CASRTTSEPTDTQYF.